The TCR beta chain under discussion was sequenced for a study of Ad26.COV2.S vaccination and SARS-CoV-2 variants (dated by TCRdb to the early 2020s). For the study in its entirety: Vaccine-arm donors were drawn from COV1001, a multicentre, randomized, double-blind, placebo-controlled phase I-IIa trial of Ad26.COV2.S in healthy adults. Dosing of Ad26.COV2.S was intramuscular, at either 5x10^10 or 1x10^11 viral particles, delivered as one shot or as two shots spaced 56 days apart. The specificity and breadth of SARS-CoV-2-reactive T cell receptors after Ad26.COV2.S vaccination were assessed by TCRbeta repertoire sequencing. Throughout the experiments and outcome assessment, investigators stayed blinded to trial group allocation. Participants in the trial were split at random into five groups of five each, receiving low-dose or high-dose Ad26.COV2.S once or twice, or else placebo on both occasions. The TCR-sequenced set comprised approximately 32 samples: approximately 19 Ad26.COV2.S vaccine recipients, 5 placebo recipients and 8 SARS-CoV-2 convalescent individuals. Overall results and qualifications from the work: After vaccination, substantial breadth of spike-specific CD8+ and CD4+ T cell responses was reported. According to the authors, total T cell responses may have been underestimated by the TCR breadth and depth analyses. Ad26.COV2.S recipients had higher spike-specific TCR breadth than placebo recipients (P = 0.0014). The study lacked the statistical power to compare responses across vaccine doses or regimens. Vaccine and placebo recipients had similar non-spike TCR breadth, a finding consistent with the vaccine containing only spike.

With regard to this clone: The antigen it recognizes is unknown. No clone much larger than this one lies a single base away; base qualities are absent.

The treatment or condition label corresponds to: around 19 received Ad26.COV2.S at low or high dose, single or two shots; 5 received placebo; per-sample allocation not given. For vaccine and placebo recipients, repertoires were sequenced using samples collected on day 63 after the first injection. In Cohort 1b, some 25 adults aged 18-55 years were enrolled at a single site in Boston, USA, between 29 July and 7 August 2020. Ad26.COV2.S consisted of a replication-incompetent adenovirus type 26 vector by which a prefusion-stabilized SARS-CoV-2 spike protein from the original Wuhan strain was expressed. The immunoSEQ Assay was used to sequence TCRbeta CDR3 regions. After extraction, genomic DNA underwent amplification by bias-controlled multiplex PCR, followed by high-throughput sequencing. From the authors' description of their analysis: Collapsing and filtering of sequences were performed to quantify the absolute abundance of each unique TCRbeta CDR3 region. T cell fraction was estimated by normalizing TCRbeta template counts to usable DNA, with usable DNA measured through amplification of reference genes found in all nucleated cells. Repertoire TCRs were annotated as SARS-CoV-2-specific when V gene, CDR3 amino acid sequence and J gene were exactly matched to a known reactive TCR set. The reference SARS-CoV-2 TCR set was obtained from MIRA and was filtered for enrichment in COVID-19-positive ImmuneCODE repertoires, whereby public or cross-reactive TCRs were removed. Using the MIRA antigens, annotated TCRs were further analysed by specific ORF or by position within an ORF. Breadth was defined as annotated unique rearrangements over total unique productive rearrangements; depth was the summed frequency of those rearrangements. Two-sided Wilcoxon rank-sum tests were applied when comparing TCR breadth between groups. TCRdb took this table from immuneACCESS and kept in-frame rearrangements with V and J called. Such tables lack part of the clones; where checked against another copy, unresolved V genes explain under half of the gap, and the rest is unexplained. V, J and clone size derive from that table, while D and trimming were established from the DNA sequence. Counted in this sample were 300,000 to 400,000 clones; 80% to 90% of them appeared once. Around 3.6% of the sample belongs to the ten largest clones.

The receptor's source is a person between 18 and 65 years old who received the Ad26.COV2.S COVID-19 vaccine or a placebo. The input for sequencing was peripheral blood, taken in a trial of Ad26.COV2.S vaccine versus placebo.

For the CDR3, the sequence is CASSEFGETNEKLFF. DNA sequence: TGTGCCAGCAGTGAGTTCGGGGAAACTAATGAAAAACTGTTTTTT. The chain employs TRBV6-1 and TRBJ1-4, with the D gene too uncertain to name. From a lookup of the germline V gene, CDR1 and CDR2 are MNHNS and SASEGT. V was cut back by 3 bases and J by 1 base, leaving a gap of 9 bases between them. The CDR3 covers 15 residues, taking in both the cysteine and the phenylalanine. Here the CDR3 DNA is all that survives: 45 bases in frame from base 1.